This is a list of T cell receptor beta chains from one sample in a study of T cells in Graves' hyperthyroidism and ophthalmopathy. TCRdb used MiXCR to reprocess the multiplex PCR reads, holding one entry per CDR3 protein. The repertoire consists of more than 550,000 distinct CDR3 sequences, with just under 45% occurring once and the leading ten covering approximately 7.2%. Input material: peripheral blood or thyroid tissue (not recorded which). Receptors originate from an adult man with Graves' disease, either hyperthyroidism or ophthalmopathy (not recorded which). Both conserved end residues are part of each CDR3. D genes are given only for firm matches. Not all rows give a size; the values are once, few, many and, for expanded clones, a class.

clone_size,d_call,j_call,v_call,cdr3_nt,cdr3_aa
many,NA,TRBJ1-2,TRBV15,TGTGCCACCAGCAGAGCAGGGGCCGGCTACACCTTC,CATSRAGAGYTF
NA,NA,TRBJ1-6,TRBV25-1,TGTGCCAGCAGCTCAGGGACCTCGAATTCACCCCCCCACTTT,CASSSGTSNSPPHF
NA,NA,TRBJ1-2,TRBV10-1,TGCGCCAGCAGTGATCCCCCGAACTATGGCTACACCTTC,CASSDPPNYGYTF
NA,NA,TRBJ1-2,TRBV12-3/TRBV12-4,TGTGCCAGCAGGATGGGGGGTGGCTACACCTTC,CASRMGGGYTF
NA,NA,TRBJ1-2,TRBV27,TGTGCCAGCAGTTTATCTTCACGTTCTAACTATGGCTACACCTTC,CASSLSSRSNYGYTF
many,NA,TRBJ1-5,TRBV2,TGTGCCAGCAGTGTCGAGGGGGGGCAGGGGAATCAGCCCCAGCATTTT,CASSVEGGQGNQPQHF
NA,TRBD1,TRBJ2-5,TRBV12-3/TRBV12-4,TGTGCTAGTGGTATCCGACAGGGGTGGGAGACCCAGTACTTC,CASGIRQGWETQYF
once,NA,TRBJ1-5,TRBV24-1,TGTGCCAGCAGTCCGGGACGGTCATCTCCTCAGCCCCAGCATTTT,CASSPGRSSPQPQHF
NA,NA,TRBJ1-1,TRBV29-1,TGCAGCAGTTACTCGGAACGGGGCCTAGAACCTGAAGCTTTCTTT,CSSYSERGLEPEAFF
NA,NA,TRBJ1-6,TRBV6-1,TGTGCCAGCCTTCAGGGGTTGGATTCACCCCTCCACTTT,CASLQGLDSPLHF
few,NA,TRBJ1-2,TRBV12-3/TRBV12-4,TGTGCCAGCATGGGAGCTAACTATGGCTACACCTTC,CASMGANYGYTF
few,NA,TRBJ1-2,TRBV2,TGTGCCAGCAGTGAAGCCGGGTCGGAATATGGCTACACCTTC,CASSEAGSEYGYTF
NA,NA,TRBJ1-1,TRBV7-2,TGTGCCAGCAGCTCTATCTCTGGGCTTAACACTGAAGCTTTCTTT,CASSSISGLNTEAFF
few,NA,TRBJ2-7,TRBV6-5,TGTGCCAGCAGTTACTCGGACGGCTACGAGCAGTACTTC,CASSYSDGYEQYF
few,TRBD1,TRBJ1-5,TRBV19,TGTGCCAGTACGCCCCTGACAGGGTGGGAGGGCAATCAGCCCCAGCATTTT,CASTPLTGWEGNQPQHF
NA,NA,TRBJ2-2,TRBV12-3/TRBV12-4,TGTGCCAGCAGCCTCTACCCCGGGGAGCTGTTTTTT,CASSLYPGELFF
NA,TRBD2,TRBJ2-5,TRBV20-1,TGCAGTGCTTTCACTAGCGGGGGGTCGGAGACCCAGTACTTC,CSAFTSGGSETQYF
NA,NA,TRBJ1-1,TRBV19,TGTGCCAGTAGTATAGATTGGGACACTGAAGCTTTCTTT,CASSIDWDTEAFF
NA,NA,TRBJ1-3,TRBV29-1,TGCAGCGTTGAAATCACCATATATTTT,CSVEITIYF
once,NA,TRBJ2-5,TRBV20-1,TGCAGTGCCGACCTGGCTAGGGAGACCCAGTACTTC,CSADLARETQYF
many,TRBD1,TRBJ1-1,TRBV7-9,TGTGCCAGCAGCAGCGGACAGGGCAAGAACACTGAAGCTTTCTTT,CASSSGQGKNTEAFF
NA,NA,TRBJ2-2,TRBV20-1,TGCAGTGCTAGGTCCGGGACAGCGGGCACCGGGGAGCTGTTTTTT,CSARSGTAGTGELFF
many,TRBD2,TRBJ2-7,TRBV7-8,TGTGCCAGCAGCACTAGCGTCTACGAGCAGTACTTC,CASSTSVYEQYF
once,TRBD1,TRBJ2-7,TRBV6-1,TGTGCCAGCAGCCAAGATGGTCCGGACAGGGGGTCCTACGAGCAGTACTTC,CASSQDGPDRGSYEQYF
NA,TRBD1,TRBJ1-5,TRBV2,TGTGCCAGCAGTAGGACAGGGAGCTATAGCAATCAGCCCCAGCATTTT,CASSRTGSYSNQPQHF
many,NA,TRBJ1-3,TRBV2,TGTGCCAGCAGCCTGGACACCTCTGGAAACACCATATATTTT,CASSLDTSGNTIYF
few,TRBD2,TRBJ2-7,TRBV7-2,TGTGCCAGCGGTGGGTGGCTAGCGGGAGGGCCGTCGTCCTACGAGCAGTACTTC,CASGGWLAGGPSSYEQYF
NA,NA,TRBJ1-1,TRBV25-1,TGTGCCAGCAGTAAGGTGGCCCAGAACACCGAAGCTTTCTTT,CASSKVAQNTEAFF
NA,NA,TRBJ1-5,TRBV6-1,TGTGCCAGCAGTTTCGCAGGGTATAGTCAGCCCCAGCATTTT,CASSFAGYSQPQHF
few,NA,TRBJ1-5,TRBV19,TGTGCCAGTAGTCCCCTCGGGGAGGGGAGCAATCAGCCCCAGCATTTT,CASSPLGEGSNQPQHF
NA,NA,TRBJ2-7,TRBV7-9,TGTGCCAGCAGCCAAGATCTAGGCGAGCAGTACTTC,CASSQDLGEQYF
many,TRBD1,TRBJ2-5,TRBV10-1,TGCGCCAGCAGCTATGGACAGGGGGCTTGGGAGACCCAGTACTTC,CASSYGQGAWETQYF
many,TRBD1,TRBJ1-2,TRBV7-9,TGTGCCAGCAGTTTGGCCACGGGACAGGGGAACTATGGCTACACCTTC,CASSLATGQGNYGYTF
few,TRBD1,TRBJ1-6,TRBV28,TGTGCCAGCAGTCCAGGACAGGGGACACCCCTCCACTTT,CASSPGQGTPLHF
NA,NA,TRBJ2-7,TRBV14,TGTGCCAGCAGCCATCTAGGGGTTGATTACGAGCAGTACTTC,CASSHLGVDYEQYF
NA,TRBD2,TRBJ2-2,TRBV24-1,TGTGCCACCAGTGATACGGGGGGAGGAAACACCGGGGAGCTGTTTTTT,CATSDTGGGNTGELFF
NA,TRBD2,TRBJ2-5,TRBV7-9,TGTACCAGCACCTTACAAAGCGGGACCCAAGAGACCCAGTACTTC,CTSTLQSGTQETQYF
many,TRBD1,TRBJ1-6,TRBV6-5,TGTGCCAGCAGTCGGCAGGACAGGTCATATTCACCCCTCCACTTT,CASSRQDRSYSPLHF
many,NA,TRBJ1-5,TRBV10-3,TGTGCCATCAGTGAGCGTGGTGGGGGCGCAGAGCAGCCCCAGCATTTT,CAISERGGGAEQPQHF
NA,NA,TRBJ1-3,TRBV2,TGTGCCAGCAGTGAAGCGCGCGTGACAATCTCTGGAAACACCGTATATTTT,CASSEARVTISGNTVYF
many,NA,TRBJ1-2,TRBV29-1,TGCAGCGTTGAAAGACGGTACGGGAATGGCTACACCTTC,CSVERRYGNGYTF
NA,NA,TRBJ1-6,TRBV11-1,TGTGCCAGCAGCCGAATACTCCCAGGGGCCCTAACGTCGAGCTCCGGGGTGGGTTCACCCCTCCACTTT,CASSRILPGALTSSSGVGSPLHF
many,TRBD2,TRBJ2-5,TRBV10-3,TGTGCCATCAGTGTGGACGATGCGGGGGGCCAAGAGACCCAGTACTTC,CAISVDDAGGQETQYF
many,TRBD1,TRBJ1-5,TRBV29-1,TGCAGCGCGAAGACAGGGGCGGGCAATCAGCCCCAGCATTTT,CSAKTGAGNQPQHF
few,NA,TRBJ1-1,TRBV7-7,TGTGCTAGCAGCCCCTCGGTGGGGGGGGAAGCTTTCTTT,CASSPSVGGEAFF
NA,NA,TRBJ1-2,TRBV9,TGTGCCAGCAGCTCACCCCGCGGGATCTATGGCTACACCTTC,CASSSPRGIYGYTF
few,NA,TRBJ1-6,TRBV6-4,TGCAGTTCCTCGGGGATCCGCTCACCCCTCCACTTT,CSSSGIRSPLHF
NA,NA,TRBJ1-5,TRBV15,TGTGCCACCAGCGCGGGACTAGCGGAGACCCAGCATTTT,CATSAGLAETQHF
many,NA,TRBJ1-5,TRBV7-8,TGTGCCAGCAGCTTACGGGTGGATAATCAGCCCCAGCATTTT,CASSLRVDNQPQHF
NA,NA,TRBJ1-6,TRBV15,TGTGCCACCAGCAGAGATGTCCGGGACACGGGTTCACCCCTCCACTTT,CATSRDVRDTGSPLHF
NA,TRBD1,TRBJ1-2,TRBV29-1,TGCAGCTTGGGACAGGTTACCGGCTACACCTTC,CSLGQVTGYTF